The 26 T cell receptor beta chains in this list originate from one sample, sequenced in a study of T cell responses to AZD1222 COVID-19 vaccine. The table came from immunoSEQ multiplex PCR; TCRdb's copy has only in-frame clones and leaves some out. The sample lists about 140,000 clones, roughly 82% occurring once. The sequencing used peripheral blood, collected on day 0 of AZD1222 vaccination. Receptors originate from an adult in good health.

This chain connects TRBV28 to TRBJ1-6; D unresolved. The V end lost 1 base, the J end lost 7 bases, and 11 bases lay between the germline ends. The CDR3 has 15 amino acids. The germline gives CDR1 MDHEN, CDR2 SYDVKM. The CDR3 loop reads CASSLYPAKNSPLHF. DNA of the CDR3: TGTGCCAGCAGTTTATACCCCGCGAAGAATTCACCCCTCCACTTT.

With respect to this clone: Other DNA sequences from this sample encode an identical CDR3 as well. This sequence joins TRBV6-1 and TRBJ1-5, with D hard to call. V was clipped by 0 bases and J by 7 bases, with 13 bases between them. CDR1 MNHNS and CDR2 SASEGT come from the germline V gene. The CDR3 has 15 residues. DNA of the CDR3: TGTGCCAGCAGTGAAGCACGGGGAAGAGGGCAGCCCCAGCATTTT. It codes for CASSEARGRGQPQHF.

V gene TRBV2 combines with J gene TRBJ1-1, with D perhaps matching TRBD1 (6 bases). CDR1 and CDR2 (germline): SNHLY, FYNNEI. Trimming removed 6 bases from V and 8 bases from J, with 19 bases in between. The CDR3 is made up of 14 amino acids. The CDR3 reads CASSPARGRLEAFF. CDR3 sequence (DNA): TGTGCCAGCAGCCCTGCCAGGGGCCGCCTCGAAGCTTTCTTT.

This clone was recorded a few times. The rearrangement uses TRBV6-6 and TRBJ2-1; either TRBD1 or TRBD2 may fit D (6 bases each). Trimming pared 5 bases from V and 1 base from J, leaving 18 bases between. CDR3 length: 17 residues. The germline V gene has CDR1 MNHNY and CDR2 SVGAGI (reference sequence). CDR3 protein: CASSRQVGGTSYNEQFF. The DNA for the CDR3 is TGTGCCAGCAGTCGACAGGTCGGGGGTACGTCCTACAATGAGCAGTTCTTC.

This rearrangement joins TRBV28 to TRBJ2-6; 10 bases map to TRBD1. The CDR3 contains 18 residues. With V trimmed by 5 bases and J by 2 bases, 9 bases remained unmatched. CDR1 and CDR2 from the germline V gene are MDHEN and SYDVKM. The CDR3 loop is CASSLRTGGDPGANVLTF. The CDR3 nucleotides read TGTGCCAGCAGTCTCCGGACAGGGGGAGATCCTGGGGCCAACGTCCTGACTTTC. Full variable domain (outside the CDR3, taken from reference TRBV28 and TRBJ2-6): DVKVTQSSRYLVKRTGEKVFLECVQDMDHENMFWYRQDPGLGLRLIYFSYDVKMKEKGDIPEGYSVSREKKERFSLILESASTNQTSMYLCASSLRTGGDPGANVLTFGAGSRLTVL.

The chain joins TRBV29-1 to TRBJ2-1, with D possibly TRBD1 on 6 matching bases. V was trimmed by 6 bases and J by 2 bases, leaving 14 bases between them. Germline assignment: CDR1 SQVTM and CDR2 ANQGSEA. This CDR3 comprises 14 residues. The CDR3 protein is CSVTLGTPYNEQFF. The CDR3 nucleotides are TGCAGCGTGACATTGGGGACACCCTACAATGAGCAGTTCTTC.

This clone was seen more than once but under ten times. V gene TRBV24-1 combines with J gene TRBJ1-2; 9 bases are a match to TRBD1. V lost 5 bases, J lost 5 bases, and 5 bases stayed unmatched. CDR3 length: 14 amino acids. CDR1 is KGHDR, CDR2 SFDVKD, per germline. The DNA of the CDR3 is TGTGCCACCAGTGGTACACAGGGGGCATATGGCTACACCTTC. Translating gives CATSGTQGAYGYTF.

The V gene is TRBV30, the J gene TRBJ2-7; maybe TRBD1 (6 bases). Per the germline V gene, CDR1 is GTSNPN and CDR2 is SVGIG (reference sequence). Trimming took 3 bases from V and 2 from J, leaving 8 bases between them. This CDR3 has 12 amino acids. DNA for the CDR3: TGTGCCTGGAGAGCAGGGGCCTACGAGCAGTACTTC. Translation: CAWRAGAYEQYF.

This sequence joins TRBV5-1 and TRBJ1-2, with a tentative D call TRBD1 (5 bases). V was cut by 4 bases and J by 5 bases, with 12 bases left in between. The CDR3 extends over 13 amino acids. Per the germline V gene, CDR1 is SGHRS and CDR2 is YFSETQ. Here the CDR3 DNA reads TGCGCCAGCAGCCCGGGACTGCGTTATGGCTACACCTTC. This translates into CASSPGLRYGYTF.

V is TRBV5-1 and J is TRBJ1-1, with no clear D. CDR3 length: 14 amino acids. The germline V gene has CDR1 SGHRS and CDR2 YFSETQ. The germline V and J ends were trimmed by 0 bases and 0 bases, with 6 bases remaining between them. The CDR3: CASSLAQLNTEAFF. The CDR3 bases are TGCGCCAGCAGCTTGGCCCAGTTGAACACTGAAGCTTTCTTT.

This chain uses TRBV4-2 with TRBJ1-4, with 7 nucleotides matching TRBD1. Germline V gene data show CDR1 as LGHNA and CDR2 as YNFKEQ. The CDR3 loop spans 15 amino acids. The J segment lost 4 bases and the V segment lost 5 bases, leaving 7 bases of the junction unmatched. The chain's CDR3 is CASSGGGQYNEKLFF. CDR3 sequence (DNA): TGTGCCAGCAGCGGCGGGGGACAGTATAATGAAAAACTGTTTTTT.

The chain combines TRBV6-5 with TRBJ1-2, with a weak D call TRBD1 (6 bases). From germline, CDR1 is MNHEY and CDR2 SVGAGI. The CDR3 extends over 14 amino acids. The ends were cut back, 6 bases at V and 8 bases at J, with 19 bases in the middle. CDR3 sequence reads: CASRLSDRHRGYTF. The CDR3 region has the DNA TGTGCCAGCAGACTTAGCGACAGGCATCGGGGCTACACCTTC.

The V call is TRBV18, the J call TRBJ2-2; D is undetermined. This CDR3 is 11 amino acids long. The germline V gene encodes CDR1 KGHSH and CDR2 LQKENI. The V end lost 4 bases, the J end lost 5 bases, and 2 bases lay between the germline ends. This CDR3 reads CASSRTGELFF. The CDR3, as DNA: TGTGCCAGCTCACGGACCGGGGAGCTGTTTTTT.

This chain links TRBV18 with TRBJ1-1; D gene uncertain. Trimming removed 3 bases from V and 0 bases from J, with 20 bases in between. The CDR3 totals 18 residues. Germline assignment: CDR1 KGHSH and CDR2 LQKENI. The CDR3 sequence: CASSPSLMFSNMNTEAFF. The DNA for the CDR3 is TGTGCCAGCTCACCTTCCCTTATGTTCAGTAATATGAACACTGAAGCTTTCTTT.

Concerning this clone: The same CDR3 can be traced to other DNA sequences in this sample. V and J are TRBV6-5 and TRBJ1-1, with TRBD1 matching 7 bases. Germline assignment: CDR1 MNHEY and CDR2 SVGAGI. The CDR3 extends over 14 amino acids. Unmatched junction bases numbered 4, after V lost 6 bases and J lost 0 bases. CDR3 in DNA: TGTGCCAGCAGGCGGACAGGCGTGAACACTGAAGCTTTCTTT. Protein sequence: CASRRTGVNTEAFF.

The DNA for the CDR3 is TGTGCCATCAGACGGGGGGCCGAGGAAAAACTGTTTTTT. Amino acids: CAIRRGAEEKLFF. V usage is TRBV10-3 and J usage is TRBJ1-4; D perhaps matches TRBD1 (6 bases). Trimming took 6 bases from V and 8 from J, leaving 13 bases between them. CDR1 ENHRY and CDR2 SYGVKD come from the germline V gene. The CDR3 extends over 13 amino acids.

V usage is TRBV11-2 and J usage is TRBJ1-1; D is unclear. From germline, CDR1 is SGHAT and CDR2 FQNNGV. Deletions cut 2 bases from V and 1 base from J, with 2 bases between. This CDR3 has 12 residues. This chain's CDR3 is CASSLQNTEAFF. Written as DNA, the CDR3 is TGTGCCAGCAGCTTACAGAACACTGAAGCTTTCTTT.

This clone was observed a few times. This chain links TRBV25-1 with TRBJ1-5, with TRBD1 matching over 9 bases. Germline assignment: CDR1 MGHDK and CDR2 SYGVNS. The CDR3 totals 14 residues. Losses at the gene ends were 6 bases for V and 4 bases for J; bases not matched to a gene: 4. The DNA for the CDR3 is TGTGCCAGCAGCGCCGGGACAGGGAATCAGCCCCAGCATTTT. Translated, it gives CASSAGTGNQPQHF.

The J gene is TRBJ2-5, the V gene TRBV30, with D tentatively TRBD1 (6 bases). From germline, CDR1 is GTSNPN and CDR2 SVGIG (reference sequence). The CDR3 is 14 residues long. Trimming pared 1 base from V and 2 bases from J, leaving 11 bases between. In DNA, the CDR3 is TGTGCCTGGAGTGCGGGGACACTTCAAGAGACCCAGTACTTC. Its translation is CAWSAGTLQETQYF. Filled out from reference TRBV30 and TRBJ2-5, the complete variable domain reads SQTIHQWPATLVQPVGSPLSLECTVEGTSNPNLYWYRQAAGRGLQLLFYSVGIGQISSEVPQNLSASRPQDRQFILSSKKLLLSDSGFYLCAWSAGTLQETQYFGPGTRLLVL.

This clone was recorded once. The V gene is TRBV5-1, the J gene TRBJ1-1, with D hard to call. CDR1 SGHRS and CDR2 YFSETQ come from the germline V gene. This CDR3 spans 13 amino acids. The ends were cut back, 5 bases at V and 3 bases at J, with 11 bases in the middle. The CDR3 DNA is TGCGCCAGCAGGTCGAGGTTAGACACTGAAGCTTTCTTT. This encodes CASRSRLDTEAFF. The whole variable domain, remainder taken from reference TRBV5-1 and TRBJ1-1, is KAGVTQTPRYLIKTRGQQVTLSCSPISGHRSVSWYQQTPGQGLQFLFEYFSETQRNKGNFPGRFSGRQFSNSRSEMNVSTLELGDSALYLCASRSRLDTEAFFGQGTRLTVV.

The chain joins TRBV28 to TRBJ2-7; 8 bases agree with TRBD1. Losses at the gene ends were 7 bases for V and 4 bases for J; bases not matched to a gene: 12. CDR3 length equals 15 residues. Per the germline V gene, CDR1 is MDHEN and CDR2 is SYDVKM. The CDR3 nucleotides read TGTGCCAGCATTAATCAGCGGACAGGGATTTACGAGCAGTACTTC. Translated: CASINQRTGIYEQYF.

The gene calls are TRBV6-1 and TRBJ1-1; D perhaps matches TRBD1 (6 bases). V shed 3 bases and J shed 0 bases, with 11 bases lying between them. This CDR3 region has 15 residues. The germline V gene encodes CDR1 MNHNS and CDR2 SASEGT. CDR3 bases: TGTGCCAGCAGTGACCGGAACAGGGTGAACACTGAAGCTTTCTTT. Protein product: CASSDRNRVNTEAFF.

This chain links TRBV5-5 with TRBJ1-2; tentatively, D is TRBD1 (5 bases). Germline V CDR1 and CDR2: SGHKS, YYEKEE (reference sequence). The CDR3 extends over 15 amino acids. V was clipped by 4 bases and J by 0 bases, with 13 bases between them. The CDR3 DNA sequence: TGTGCCAGCAGCCGGGGGACTTTCGCTAACTATGGCTACACCTTC. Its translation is CASSRGTFANYGYTF.

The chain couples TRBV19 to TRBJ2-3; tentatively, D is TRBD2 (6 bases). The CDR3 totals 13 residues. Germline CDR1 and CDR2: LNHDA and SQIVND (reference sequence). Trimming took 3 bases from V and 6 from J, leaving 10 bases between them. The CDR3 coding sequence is TGTGCCAGTAGTATGGATCGGGGGGATACGCAGTATTTT. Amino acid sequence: CASSMDRGDTQYF.

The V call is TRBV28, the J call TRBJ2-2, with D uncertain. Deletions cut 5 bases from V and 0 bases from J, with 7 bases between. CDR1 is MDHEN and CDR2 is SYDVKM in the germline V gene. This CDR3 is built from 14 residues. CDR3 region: CASSISANTGELFF. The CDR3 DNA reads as TGTGCCAGCAGTATAAGCGCGAACACCGGGGAGCTGTTTTTT.

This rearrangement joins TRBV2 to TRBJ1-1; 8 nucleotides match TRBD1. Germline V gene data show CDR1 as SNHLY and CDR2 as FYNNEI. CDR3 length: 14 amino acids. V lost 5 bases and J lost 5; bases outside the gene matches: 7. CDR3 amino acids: CASSPYTGGTEAFF. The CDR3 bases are TGTGCCAGCAGTCCATATACAGGGGGGACTGAAGCTTTCTTT.